Ten or more counts support the clone carrying this T cell receptor (beta chain). The target antigen is unknown. The data belong to a study of CD8 T cells in ankylosing spondylitis. The germline V gene has CDR1 MNHNS and CDR2 SASEGT. Trimming took off 0 bases at V and 0 bases at J, with 6 bases between the two ends. The CDR3 totals 15 residues. Study-level points and caveats: Reportedly, matched ankylosing spondylitis synovial fluid was significantly enriched for disease-linked clones. Within ankylosing spondylitis blood, a TCR beta motif made up of roughly eight highly homologous variants appeared to be characteristic. As for the disease-linked clones, they showed a CD8+ phenotype and occurred at relatively low frequencies in peripheral blood. A number of the motif variants had already been described in reactive arthritis synovial fluid and blood.

TCRdb re-called the 5' RACE reads through MiXCR, storing one row per CDR3 protein. The sample has a few hundred thousand distinct CDR3 sequences, less than 9.5% seen once. The specimen was blood, either unsorted or a sorted T cell fraction (not recorded which). The chain joins TRBV6-1 to TRBJ1-3; D is undetermined. The TCR was taken from a male donor with ankylosing spondylitis. The CDR3 region is CASSEAGYSGNTIYF. The CDR3 DNA reads TGTGCCAGCAGTGAAGCGGGTTACTCTGGAAACACCATATATTTT.